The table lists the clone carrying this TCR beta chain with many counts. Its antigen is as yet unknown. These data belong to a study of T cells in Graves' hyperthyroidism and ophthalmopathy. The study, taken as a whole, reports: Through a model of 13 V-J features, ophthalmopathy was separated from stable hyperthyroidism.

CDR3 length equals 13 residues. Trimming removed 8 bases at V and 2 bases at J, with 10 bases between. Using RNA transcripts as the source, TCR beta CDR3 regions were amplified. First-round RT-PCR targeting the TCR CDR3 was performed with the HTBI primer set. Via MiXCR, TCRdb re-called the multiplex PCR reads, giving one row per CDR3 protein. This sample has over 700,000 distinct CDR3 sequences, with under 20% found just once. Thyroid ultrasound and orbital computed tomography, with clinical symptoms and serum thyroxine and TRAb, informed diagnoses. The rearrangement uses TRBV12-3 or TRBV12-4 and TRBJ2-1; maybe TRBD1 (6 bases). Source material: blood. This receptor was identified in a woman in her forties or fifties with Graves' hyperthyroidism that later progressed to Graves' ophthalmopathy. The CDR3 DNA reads TGTGCCAGCGAGGGGGTTCCCTACAATGAGCAGTTCTTC. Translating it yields CASEGVPYNEQFF.